This T cell receptor (beta chain) was captured by sequencing in a study of early stage breast cancer tumors. Study as a whole: Invasive lobular carcinomas made up four of 12 ER+/PR+/HER2- tumors.

The germline CDR1 and CDR2 sequences are SGHTA and FQGNSA. The CDR3 has 15 amino acids. V trimming: 2 bases; J trimming: 0 bases; junction bases outside the gene matches: 3. Study conclusions and caveats: Unsorted bulk genomic DNA sequencing lacked pairing and functional marker data. Commonly generated sequences made up most enriched TCRB sequences shared between patients. Compared with adjacent normal breast, tumors showed approximately 2.5-fold denser, more clonal T cells.

TCRdb's copy holds only in-frame clones and misses some; the assay was immunoSEQ multiplex PCR. Among roughly 14,000 clones listed, 79% were seen once. Only a few counts were recorded for this clone. Its antigen is undetermined. This clonotype was obtained from a person aged 50 to 59 with breast cancer. The sequencing input was normal breast tissue next to the tumor. The V gene is TRBV7-2, the J gene TRBJ2-7; 8 bases agree with TRBD2. The CDR3 DNA sequence: TGTGCCAGCAGCTTATCTAGCGGGTTCTCCTACGAGCAGTACTTC. Amino acid sequence: CASSLSSGFSYEQYF.